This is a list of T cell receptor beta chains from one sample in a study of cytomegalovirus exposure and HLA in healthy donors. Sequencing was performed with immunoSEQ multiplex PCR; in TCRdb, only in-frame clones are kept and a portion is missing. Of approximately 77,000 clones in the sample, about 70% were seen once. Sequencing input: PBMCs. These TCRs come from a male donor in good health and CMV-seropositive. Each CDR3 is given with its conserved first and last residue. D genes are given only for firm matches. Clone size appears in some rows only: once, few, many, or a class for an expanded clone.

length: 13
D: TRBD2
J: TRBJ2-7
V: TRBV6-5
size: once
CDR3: CASRGSGGYEQYF
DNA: TGTGCCAGCAGAGGTAGCGGGGGCTACGAGCAGTACTTC

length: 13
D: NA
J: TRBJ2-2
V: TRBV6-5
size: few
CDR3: CASRGRTRGELFF
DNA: TGTGCCAGCCGGGGAAGGACCCGAGGGGAGCTGTTTTTT

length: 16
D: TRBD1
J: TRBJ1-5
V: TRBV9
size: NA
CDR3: CASSAGTGVANQPQHF
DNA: TGTGCCAGCAGCGCCGGGACAGGGGTAGCAAATCAGCCCCAGCATTTT

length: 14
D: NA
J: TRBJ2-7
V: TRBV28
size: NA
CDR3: CASSLGQWSYEQYF
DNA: TGTGCCAGCAGTTTAGGACAGTGGTCCTACGAGCAGTACTTC

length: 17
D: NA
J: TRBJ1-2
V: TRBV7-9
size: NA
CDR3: CASSPLTGAQGLRGYTF
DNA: TGTGCCAGCAGCCCGCTAACTGGGGCGCAGGGTCTAAGGGGCTACACCTTC

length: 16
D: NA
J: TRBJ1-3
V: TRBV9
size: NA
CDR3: CASSVDVFSSGNTIYF
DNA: TGTGCCAGCAGCGTAGATGTCTTTAGCTCTGGAAACACCATATATTTT

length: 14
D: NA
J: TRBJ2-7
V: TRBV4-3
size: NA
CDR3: CASSQGTASYEQYF
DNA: TGCGCCAGCAGCCAAGGGACAGCCTCCTACGAGCAGTACTTC

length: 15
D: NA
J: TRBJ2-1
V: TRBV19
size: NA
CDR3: CASSMSLARRNEQFF
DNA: TGTGCCAGTAGTATGTCTCTAGCGAGAAGGAATGAGCAGTTCTTC

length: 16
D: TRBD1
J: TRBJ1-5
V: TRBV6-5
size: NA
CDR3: CASSYSGTGWNQPQHF
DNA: TGTGCCAGCAGTTACTCAGGGACAGGGTGGAATCAGCCCCAGCATTTT

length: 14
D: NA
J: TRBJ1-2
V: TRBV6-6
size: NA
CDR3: CASSYQRGYDGYTF
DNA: TGTGCCAGCAGTTACCAGCGGGGTTACGATGGCTACACCTTC

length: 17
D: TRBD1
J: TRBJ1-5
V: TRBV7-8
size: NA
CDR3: CASSLAGGQGGNQPQHF
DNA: TGTGCCAGCAGCTTAGCGGGGGGACAGGGAGGCAATCAGCCCCAGCATTTT

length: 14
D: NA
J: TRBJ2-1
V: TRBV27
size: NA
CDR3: CASSFLQYGSEQFF
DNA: TGTGCCAGCAGTTTTCTGCAATACGGGAGTGAGCAGTTCTTC

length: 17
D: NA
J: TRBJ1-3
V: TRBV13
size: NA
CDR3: CASSLGGGRRSGNTIYF
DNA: TGTGCCAGCAGCTTAGGTGGGGGCCGCCGCTCTGGAAACACCATATATTTT

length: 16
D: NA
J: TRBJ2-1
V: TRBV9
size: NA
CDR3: CASSVVPSAQKGEQFF
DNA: TGTGCCAGCAGCGTAGTCCCTAGCGCCCAAAAGGGTGAGCAGTTCTTC

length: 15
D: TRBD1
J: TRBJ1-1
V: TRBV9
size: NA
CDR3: CASSAPGQGRFEAFF
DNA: TGTGCCAGCAGCGCACCGGGACAGGGTAGATTTGAAGCTTTCTTT

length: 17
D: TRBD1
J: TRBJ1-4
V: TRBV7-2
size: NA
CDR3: CASSLRDRVSSNEKLFF
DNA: TGTGCCAGCAGCTTACGGGACAGGGTTTCGAGTAATGAAAAACTGTTTTTT

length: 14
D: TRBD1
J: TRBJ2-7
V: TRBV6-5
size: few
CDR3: CASSLDRGSYEQYF
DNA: TGTGCCAGCAGCCTGGACAGGGGGTCATACGAGCAGTACTTC

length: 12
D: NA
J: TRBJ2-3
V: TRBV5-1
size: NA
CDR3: CASSFNTDTQYF
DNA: TGCGCCAGCAGCTTCAACACAGATACGCAGTATTTT

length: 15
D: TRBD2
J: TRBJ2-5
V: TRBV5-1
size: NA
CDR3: CASSSPLGGQETQYF
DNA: TGCGCCAGCAGCTCTCCTTTGGGGGGGCAAGAGACCCAGTACTTC

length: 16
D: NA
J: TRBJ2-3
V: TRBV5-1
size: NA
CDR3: CASSLDGQGSTDTQYF
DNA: TGCGCCAGCAGCTTGGATGGGCAGGGGAGCACAGATACGCAGTATTTT

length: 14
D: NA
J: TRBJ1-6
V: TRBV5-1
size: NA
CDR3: CASSGGTANSPLHF
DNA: TGCGCCAGCAGCGGCGGGACGGCCAATTCACCCCTCCACTTT

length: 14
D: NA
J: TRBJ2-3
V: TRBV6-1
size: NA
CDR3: CASSGRGSTDTQYF
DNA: TGTGCCAGCAGTGGACGGGGGTCCACAGATACGCAGTATTTT

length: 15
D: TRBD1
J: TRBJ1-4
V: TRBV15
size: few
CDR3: CATSRIQGSNEKLFF
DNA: TGTGCCACCAGCAGAATACAGGGGAGTAATGAAAAACTGTTTTTT

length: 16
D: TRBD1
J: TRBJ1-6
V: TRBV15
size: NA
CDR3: CATSRSGTGGYSPLHF
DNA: TGTGCCACCAGCAGATCCGGGACAGGGGGCTATTCACCCCTCCACTTT

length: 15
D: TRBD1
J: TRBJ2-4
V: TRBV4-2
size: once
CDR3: CASSQATGAKNIQYF
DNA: TGTGCCAGCAGCCAAGCGACAGGGGCCAAAAACATTCAGTACTTC

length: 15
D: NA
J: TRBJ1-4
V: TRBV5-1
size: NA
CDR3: CASSLDGATNEKLFF
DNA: TGCGCCAGCAGCTTGGACGGGGCAACTAATGAAAAACTGTTTTTT

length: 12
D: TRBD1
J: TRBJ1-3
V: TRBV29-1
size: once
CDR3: CSVQGDRNTIYF
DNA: TGCAGCGTCCAGGGGGATAGAAACACCATATATTTT

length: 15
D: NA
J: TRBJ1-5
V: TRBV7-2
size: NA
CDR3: CASSLWGDSNQPQHF
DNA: TGTGCCAGCAGCTTATGGGGGGATAGCAATCAGCCCCAGCATTTT

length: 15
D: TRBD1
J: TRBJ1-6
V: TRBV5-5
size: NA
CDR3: CASSPEGQGSSPLHF
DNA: TGTGCCAGCAGCCCCGAAGGACAGGGGTCGTCACCCCTCCACTTT

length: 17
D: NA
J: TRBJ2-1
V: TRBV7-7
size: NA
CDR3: CASSPTPQGGHMGEQFF
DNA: TGTGCCAGCAGCCCTACCCCACAGGGAGGGCATATGGGTGAGCAGTTCTTC

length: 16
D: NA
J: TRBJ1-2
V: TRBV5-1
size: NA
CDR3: CASSLPSGGADYGYTF
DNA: TGCGCCAGCAGCTTGCCGTCGGGAGGGGCCGACTATGGCTACACCTTC

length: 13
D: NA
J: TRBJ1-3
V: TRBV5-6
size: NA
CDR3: CASSLLEENTIYF
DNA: TGTGCCAGCAGCTTGCTTGAGGAAAACACCATATATTTT

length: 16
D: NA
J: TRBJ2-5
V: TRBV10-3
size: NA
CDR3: CAISDLEMGSPETQYF
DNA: TGTGCCATCAGTGACCTCGAGATGGGGAGCCCAGAGACCCAGTACTTC

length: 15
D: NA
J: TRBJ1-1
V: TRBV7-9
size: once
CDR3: CSSSLESRANTEAFF
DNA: TGTTCCAGCAGCTTAGAATCCAGGGCGAATACTGAAGCTTTCTTT

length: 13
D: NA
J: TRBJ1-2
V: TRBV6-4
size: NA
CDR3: CATPWGGNRGYTF
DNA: TGTGCCACCCCTTGGGGGGGGAACCGTGGCTACACCTTC

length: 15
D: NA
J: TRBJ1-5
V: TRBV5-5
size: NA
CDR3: CASSDFTGMNQPQHF
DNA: TGTGCCAGCAGCGATTTTACAGGGATGAATCAGCCCCAGCATTTT

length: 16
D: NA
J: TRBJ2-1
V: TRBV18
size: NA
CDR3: CASSPLAIHSGDEQFF
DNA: TGTGCCAGCTCACCCCTAGCTATTCATTCGGGCGATGAGCAGTTCTTC

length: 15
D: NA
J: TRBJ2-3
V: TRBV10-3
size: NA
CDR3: CATMSVSGYRDTQYF
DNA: TGTGCCACCATGTCGGTAAGCGGGTATAGAGATACGCAGTATTTT

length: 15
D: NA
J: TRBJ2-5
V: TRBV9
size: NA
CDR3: CASSVQGGGQETQYF
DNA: TGTGCCAGCAGCGTACAGGGAGGTGGCCAAGAGACCCAGTACTTC

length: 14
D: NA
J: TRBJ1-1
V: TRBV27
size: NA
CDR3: CASSLSTLNTEAFF
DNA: TGTGCCAGCAGTTTAAGCACCTTGAACACTGAAGCTTTCTTT

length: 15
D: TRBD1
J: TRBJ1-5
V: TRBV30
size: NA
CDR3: CAWSTGGLSNQPQHF
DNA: TGTGCCTGGAGTACAGGGGGCTTGAGCAATCAGCCCCAGCATTTT

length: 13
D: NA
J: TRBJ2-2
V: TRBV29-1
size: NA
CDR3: CSVATRNGGELFF
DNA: TGCAGCGTCGCGACTAGGAATGGCGGGGAGCTGTTTTTT

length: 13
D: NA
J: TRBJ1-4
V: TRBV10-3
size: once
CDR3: CAIGPSRNEKLFF
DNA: TGTGCCATCGGGCCCAGCCGAAATGAAAAACTGTTTTTT

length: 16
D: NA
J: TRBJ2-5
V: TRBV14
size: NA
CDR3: CASSQDFTGYQETQYF
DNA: TGTGCCAGCAGCCAAGATTTCACGGGTTACCAAGAGACCCAGTACTTC

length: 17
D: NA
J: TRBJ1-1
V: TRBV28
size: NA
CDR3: CASSLGSTGDMNTEAFF
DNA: TGTGCCAGCAGTTTAGGGAGTACTGGGGACATGAACACTGAAGCTTTCTTT

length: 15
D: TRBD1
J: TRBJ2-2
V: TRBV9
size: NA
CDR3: CASSVSGGYTGELFF
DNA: TGTGCCAGCAGCGTATCAGGGGGCTACACCGGGGAGCTGTTTTTT

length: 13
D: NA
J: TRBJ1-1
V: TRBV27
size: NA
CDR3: CASSLTRGPEAFF
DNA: TGTGCCAGCAGTTTAACCAGGGGCCCTGAAGCTTTCTTT

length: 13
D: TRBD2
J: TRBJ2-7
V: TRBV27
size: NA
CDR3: CASSVRGGKEQYF
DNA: TGTGCCAGCAGTGTGAGGGGAGGGAAAGAGCAGTACTTC

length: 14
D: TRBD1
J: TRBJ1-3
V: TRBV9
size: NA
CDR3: CASSGTGAGNTIYF
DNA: TGTGCCAGCAGCGGTACAGGGGCTGGAAACACCATATATTTT

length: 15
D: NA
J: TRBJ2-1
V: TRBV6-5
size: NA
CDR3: CASSYTGSSYNEQFF
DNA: TGTGCCAGCAGTTATACGGGGAGCTCCTACAATGAGCAGTTCTTC

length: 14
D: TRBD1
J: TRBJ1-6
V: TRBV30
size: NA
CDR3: CAWKWDRAYSPLHF
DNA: TGTGCCTGGAAATGGGACAGGGCGTATTCACCCCTCCACTTT

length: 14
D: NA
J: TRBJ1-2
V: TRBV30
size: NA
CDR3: CAWSVQFGGYGYTF
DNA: TGTGCCTGGAGTGTACAGTTCGGAGGATATGGCTACACCTTC

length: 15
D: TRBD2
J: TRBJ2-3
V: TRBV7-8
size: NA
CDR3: CASNRVAGGRDTQYF
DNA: TGTGCCAGCAACCGTGTGGCGGGGGGGCGCGATACGCAGTATTTT

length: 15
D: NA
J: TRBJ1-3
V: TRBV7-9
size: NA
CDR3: CASSLGAGSGNTIYF
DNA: TGTGCCAGCAGCTTAGGGGCGGGCTCCGGAAACACCATATATTTT

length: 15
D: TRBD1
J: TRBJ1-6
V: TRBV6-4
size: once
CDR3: CASSAMDRGGSPLHF
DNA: TGTGCCAGCAGTGCCATGGACAGGGGAGGTTCACCCCTCCACTTT

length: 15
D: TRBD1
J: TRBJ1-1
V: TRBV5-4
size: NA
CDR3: CASSGRGQVNTEAFF
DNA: TGTGCCAGCAGCGGCCGAGGACAGGTGAACACTGAAGCTTTCTTT

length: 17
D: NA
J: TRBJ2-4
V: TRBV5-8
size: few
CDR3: CASSLAVIGGADPPQYF
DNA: TGTGCCAGCAGCTTGGCCGTAATCGGTGGGGCAGATCCCCCCCAGTACTTC

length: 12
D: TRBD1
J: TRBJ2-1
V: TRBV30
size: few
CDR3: CALQGPYNEQFF
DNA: TGTGCCTTACAGGGGCCCTACAATGAGCAGTTCTTC

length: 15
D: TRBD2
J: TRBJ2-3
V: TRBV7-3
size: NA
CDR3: CASSPASGRADTQYF
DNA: TGTGCCAGCAGCCCTGCTAGCGGGAGGGCAGATACGCAGTATTTT

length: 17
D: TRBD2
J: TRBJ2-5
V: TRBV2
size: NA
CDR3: CASSESASGGGRETQYF
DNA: TGTGCCAGCAGTGAATCGGCTAGCGGGGGGGGCCGGGAGACCCAGTACTTC